This TCR beta chain stems from a study of T cell repertoires in cytomegalovirus infection. Turning to the study itself: Selected CMV epitopes included recently identified HLA-C-restricted ones as well as well-studied HLA-B-restricted ones. Shared public TCR beta signatures pointed to both CMV infection and a matching HLA type.

TCRdb re-derived calls from the reads in MiXCR, one entry per CDR3 protein. The table shows 100,000 to 150,000 distinct CDR3 sequences, with around 32% occurring only once. The germline CDR1 and CDR2 sequences are SGHDT and YYEEEE. V was pared by 2 bases and J by 1 base, with 12 bases between. This CDR3 contains 15 residues. Findings and limits, study-wide: Cumulative frequency of public TCR beta families picked out carriers of CMV plus the relevant HLA. It was HLA-C-restricted CMV-specific TCR beta clonotypes that dominated the response ex vivo.

This clonotype has only a few counts. Its matching antigen is unknown. V gene TRBV5-6 combines with J gene TRBJ1-1; unclear D gene. The receptor comes from a human donor in good health (CMV status not recorded). Some clones in this sample may be carry-over from other donors' samples. The material was CD8+ T cells from cultured PBMCs, obtained from culture after CMV antigen stimulation. This CDR3 reads CASSLTPPGNTEAFF. DNA for the CDR3: TGTGCCAGCAGCTTAACACCTCCAGGGAACACTGAAGCTTTCTTT.